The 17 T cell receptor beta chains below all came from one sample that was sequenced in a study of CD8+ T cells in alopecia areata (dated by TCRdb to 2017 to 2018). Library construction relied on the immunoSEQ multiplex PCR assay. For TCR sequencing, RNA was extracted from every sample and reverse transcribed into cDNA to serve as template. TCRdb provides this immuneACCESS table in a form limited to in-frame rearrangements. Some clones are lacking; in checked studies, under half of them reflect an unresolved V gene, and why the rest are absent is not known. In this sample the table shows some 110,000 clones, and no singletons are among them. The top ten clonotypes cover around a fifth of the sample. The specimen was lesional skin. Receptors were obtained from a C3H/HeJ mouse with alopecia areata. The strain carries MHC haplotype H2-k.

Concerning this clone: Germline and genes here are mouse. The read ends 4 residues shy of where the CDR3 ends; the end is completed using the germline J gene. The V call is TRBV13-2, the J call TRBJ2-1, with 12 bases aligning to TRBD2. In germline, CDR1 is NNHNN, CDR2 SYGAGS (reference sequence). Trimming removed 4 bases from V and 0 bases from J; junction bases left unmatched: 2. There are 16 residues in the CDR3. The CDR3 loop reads CASGRLGGHNYAEQFF. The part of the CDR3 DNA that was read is TGTGCCAGCGGTCGACTGGGGGGGCATAACTATGCT.

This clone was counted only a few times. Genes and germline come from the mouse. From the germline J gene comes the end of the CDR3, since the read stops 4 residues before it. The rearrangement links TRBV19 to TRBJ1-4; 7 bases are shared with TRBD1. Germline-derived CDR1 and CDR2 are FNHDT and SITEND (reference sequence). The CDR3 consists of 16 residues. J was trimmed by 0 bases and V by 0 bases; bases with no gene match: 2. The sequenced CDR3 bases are TGTGCCAGCAGTATAGGGACAGGACTTTCCAACGAA. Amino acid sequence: CASSIGTGLSNE. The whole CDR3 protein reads CASSIGTGLSNERLFF.

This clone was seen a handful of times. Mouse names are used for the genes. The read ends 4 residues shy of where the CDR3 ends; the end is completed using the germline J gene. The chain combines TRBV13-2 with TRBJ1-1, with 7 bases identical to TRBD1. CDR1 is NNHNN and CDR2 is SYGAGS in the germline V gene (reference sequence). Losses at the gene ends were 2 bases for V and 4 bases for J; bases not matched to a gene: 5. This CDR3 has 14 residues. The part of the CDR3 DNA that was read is TGTGCCAGCGGTGAGATGACAGGGAGCACA. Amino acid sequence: CASGEMTGST. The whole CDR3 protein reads CASGEMTGSTEVFF.

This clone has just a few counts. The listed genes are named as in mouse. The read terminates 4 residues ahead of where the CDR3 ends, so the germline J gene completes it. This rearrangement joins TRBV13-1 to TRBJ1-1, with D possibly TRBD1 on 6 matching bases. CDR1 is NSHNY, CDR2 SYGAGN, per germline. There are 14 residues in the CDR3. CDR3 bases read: TGTGCCAGCAGTGATGGAGGGGGTGGGACA. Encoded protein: CASSDGGGGT. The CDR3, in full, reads CASSDGGGGTEVFF.

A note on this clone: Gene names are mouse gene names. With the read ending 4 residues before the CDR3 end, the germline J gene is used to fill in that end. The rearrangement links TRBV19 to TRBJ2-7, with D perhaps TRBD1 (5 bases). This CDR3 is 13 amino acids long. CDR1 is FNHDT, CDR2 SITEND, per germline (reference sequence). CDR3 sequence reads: CASRRAREYEQYF. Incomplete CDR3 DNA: TGTGCCAGCAGAAGGGCCAGGGAATAT.

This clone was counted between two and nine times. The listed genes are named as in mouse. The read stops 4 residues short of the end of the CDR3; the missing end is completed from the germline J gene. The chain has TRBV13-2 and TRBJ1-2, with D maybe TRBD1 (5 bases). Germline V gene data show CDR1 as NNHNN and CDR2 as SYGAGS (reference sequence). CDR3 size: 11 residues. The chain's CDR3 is CASGPRDDYTF. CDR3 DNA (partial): TGTGCCAGCGGTCCCAGGGAC.

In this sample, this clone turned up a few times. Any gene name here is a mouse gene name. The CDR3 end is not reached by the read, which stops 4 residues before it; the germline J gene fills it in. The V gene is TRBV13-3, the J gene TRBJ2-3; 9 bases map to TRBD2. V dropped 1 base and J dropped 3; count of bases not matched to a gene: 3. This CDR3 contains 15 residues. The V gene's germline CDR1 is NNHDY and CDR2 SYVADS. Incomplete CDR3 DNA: TGTGCCAGCAGTGATCCGGGACTGGGAGCAGAA. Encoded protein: CASSDPGLGAE. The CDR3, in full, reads CASSDPGLGAETLYF.

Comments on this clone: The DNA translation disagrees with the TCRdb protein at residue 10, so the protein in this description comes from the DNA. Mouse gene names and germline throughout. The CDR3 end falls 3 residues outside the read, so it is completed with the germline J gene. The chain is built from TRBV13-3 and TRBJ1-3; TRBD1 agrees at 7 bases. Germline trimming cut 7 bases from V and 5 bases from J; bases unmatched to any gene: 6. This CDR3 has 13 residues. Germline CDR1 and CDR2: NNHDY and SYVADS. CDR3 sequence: CASPGTVRNTLYF. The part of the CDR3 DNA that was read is TGTGCCAGCCCCGGGACAGTTCGAAATACG.

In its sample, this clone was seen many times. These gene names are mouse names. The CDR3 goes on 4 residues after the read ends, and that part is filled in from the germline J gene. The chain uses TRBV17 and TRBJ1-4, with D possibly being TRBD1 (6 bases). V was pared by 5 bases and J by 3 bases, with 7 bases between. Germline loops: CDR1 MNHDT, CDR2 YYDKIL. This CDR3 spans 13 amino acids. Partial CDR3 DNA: TGTGCTAGCAGTCAGGGGACCAACGAA. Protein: CASSQGTNE. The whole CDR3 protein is CASSQGTNERLFF.

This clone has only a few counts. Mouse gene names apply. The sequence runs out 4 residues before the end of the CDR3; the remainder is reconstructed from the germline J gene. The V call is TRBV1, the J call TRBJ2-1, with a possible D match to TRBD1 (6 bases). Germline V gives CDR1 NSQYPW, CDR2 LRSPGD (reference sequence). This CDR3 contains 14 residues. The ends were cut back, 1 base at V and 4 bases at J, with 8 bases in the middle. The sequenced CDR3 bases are TGCACCTGCAGTGCAGCTCAGGGGTATGCT. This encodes CTCSAAQGYA. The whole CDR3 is CTCSAAQGYAEQFF.

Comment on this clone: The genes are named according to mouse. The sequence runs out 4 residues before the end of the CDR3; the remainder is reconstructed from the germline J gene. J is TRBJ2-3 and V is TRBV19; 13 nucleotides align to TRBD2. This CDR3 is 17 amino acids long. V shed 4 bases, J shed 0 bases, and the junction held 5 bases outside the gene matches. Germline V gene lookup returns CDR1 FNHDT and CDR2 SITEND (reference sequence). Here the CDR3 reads CASSPGLGGPSAETLYF. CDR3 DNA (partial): TGTGCCAGCAGTCCCGGACTGGGGGGGCCTAGTGCAGAA.

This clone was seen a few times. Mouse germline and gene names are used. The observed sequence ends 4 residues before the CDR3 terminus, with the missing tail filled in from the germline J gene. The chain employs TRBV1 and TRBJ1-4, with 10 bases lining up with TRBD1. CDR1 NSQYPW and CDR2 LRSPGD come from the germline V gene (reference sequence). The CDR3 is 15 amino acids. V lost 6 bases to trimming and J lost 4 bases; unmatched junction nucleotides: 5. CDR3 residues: CTCSSRDRGNERLFF. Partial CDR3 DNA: TGCACCTGCAGCTCCCGGGACAGGGGCAACGAA.

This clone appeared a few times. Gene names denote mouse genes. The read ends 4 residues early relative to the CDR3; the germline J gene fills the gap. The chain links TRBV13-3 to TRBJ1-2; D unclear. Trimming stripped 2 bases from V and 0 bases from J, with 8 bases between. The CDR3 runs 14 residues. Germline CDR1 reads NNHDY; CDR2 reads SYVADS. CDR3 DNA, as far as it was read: TGTGCCAGCAGTGACAGGAATCCAAACTCC. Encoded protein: CASSDRNPNS. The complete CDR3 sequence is CASSDRNPNSDYTF.

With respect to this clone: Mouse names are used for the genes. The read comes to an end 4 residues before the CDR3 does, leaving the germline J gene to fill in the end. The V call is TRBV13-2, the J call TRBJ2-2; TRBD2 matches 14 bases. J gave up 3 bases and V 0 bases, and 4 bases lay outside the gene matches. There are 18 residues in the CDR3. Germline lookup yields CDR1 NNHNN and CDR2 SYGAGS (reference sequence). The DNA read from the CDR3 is TGTGCCAGCGGTGATGCGGGACTGGGGGGGCCCTACACCGGG. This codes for CASGDAGLGGPYTG. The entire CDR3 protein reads CASGDAGLGGPYTGQLYF.

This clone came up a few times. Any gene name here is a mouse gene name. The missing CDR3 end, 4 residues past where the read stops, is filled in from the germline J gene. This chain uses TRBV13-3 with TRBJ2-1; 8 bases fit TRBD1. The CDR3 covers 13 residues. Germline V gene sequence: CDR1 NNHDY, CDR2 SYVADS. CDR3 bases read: TGTGCCAGCACCCAGGGGGCGGGAGCT. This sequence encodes CASTQGAGA. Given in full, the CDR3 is CASTQGAGAEQFF.

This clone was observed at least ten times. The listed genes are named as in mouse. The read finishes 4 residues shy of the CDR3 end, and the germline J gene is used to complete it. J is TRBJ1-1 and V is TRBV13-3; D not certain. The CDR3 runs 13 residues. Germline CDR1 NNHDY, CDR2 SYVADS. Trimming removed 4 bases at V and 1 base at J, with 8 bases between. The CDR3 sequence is CASSPPQNTEVFF. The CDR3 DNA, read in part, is TGTGCCAGCAGTCCCCCACAAAACACA.

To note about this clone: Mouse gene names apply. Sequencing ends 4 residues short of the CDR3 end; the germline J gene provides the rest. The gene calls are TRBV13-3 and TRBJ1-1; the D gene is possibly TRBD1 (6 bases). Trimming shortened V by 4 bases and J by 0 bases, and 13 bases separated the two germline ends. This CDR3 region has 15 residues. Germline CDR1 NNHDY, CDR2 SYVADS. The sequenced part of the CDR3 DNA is TGTGCCAGCAGTCCCGGGACATCTGCAAACACA. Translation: CASSPGTSANT. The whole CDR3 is CASSPGTSANTEVFF.